The 8 T cell receptor beta chains reported below all come from one sample, sequenced in a study of T cell repertoires in cytomegalovirus infection. TCRdb passed the reads through MiXCR, listing each CDR3 protein once. The sample lists about 250,000 distinct CDR3 sequences, 6.5% occurring once. What was sequenced was PBMCs. All receptors come from a human donor in good health (CMV status not recorded). Some clones in this sample may be carry-over from other donors' samples.

At least ten counts were recorded for this clonotype. The chain joins TRBV20-1 to TRBJ1-2; TRBD1 is a possible D gene (5 bases). Germline V gene sequence: CDR1 DFQATT, CDR2 SNEGSKA (reference sequence). V shed 4 bases and J shed 5 bases, with 14 bases lying between them. CDR3 length: 13 residues. The CDR3, as DNA: TGCAGTGCTACCTCCGGGACGCGATATGGCTACACCTTC. This sequence encodes CSATSGTRYGYTF.

The chain links TRBV2 to TRBJ1-4; no clear D gene. CDR1 and CDR2 (germline): SNHLY, FYNNEI. The CDR3 contains 13 residues. V lost 5 bases to trimming and J lost 8 bases, with 12 bases between them. The CDR3 DNA sequence: TGTGCCAGCAGTCTATCCCCCAGGGAAAAACTGTTTTTT. Protein: CASSLSPREKLFF.

At least ten counts were recorded for this clonotype. This sequence joins TRBV2 and TRBJ1-5; 8 bases are shared with TRBD1. The CDR3 is made up of 15 amino acids. Trimming took 6 bases from V and 2 from J; bases not matched to a gene: 6. The germline CDR1 and CDR2 sequences are SNHLY and FYNNEI. CDR3 in amino acids: CASREKTGGNQPQHF. The CDR3 DNA follows: TGTGCCAGCAGGGAAAAGACAGGGGGCAATCAGCCCCAGCATTTT.

Many counts were recorded for this clonotype. V is TRBV7-2 and J is TRBJ2-6; 9 positions match TRBD1. The ends lost 2 bases at V and 0 bases at J; junction bases unmatched: 5. This CDR3 contains 18 residues. Germline values: CDR1 SGHTA, CDR2 FQGNSA. The DNA of the CDR3 is TGTGCCAGCAGCTTAATCGGGACAGGGAGCTCTGGGGCCAACGTCCTGACTTTC. It translates to CASSLIGTGSSGANVLTF.

This clonotype was recorded at least ten times. The chain employs TRBV28 and TRBJ2-7; D gene ambiguous. The CDR3 sequence is 11 residues long. The germline CDR1 and CDR2 sequences are MDHEN and SYDVKM. V lost 5 bases and J 7 bases, leaving 9 bases between the germline ends. The CDR3 nucleotides are TGTGCCAGCAGTCTATCCCAGGAGCAGTACTTC. Its translation is CASSLSQEQYF.

This clonotype came up many times. The rearrangement uses TRBV12-3 or TRBV12-4 and TRBJ2-6, with 8 bases fitting TRBD1. The CDR3 loop spans 17 amino acids. J gave up 2 bases and V 1 base, and 4 bases lay outside the gene matches. The CDR3 is CASSLVQGEAGANVLTF. The CDR3, as DNA: TGTGCCAGCAGTTTAGTACAGGGGGAGGCTGGGGCCAACGTCCTGACTTTC.

The V and J genes are TRBV2 and TRBJ1-6; 7 nucleotides match TRBD1. Germline trimming cut 8 bases from V and 18 bases from J; bases unmatched to any gene: 16. The germline V gene encodes CDR1 SNHLY and CDR2 FYNNEI. The CDR3 spans 13 residues. CDR3 DNA sequence: TGTGCCAGCCTGGGCGCCGGACAGGCTTATTCCCACTTT. Translation gives CASLGAGQAYSHF. Full variable domain (rest looked up from reference TRBV2 and TRBJ1-6): EPEVTQTPSHQVTQMGQEVILRCVPISNHLYFYWYRQILGQKVEFLVSFYNNEISEKSEIFDDQFSVERPDGSNFTLKIRSTKLEDSAMYFCASLGAGQAYSHFGNGTRLTVT.

This clonotype was counted at least ten times. J is TRBJ2-5 and V is TRBV6-2 or TRBV6-3; D may be TRBD2 (5 bases). Trimming shortened V by 0 bases and J by 4 bases, and 9 bases separated the two germline ends. The germline V gene has CDR1 MNHEY and CDR2 SVGEGT. The CDR3 has 14 residues. The CDR3 spells CASSYSAGGETQYF. The CDR3 DNA follows: TGTGCCAGCAGTTACTCCGCTGGAGGAGAGACCCAGTACTTC.